Listed here are 26 T cell receptor beta chains from one sample, sequenced in a study of blood T cell repertoires in COVID-19. Sequenced by immunoSEQ multiplex PCR; TCRdb stores in-frame clones only, minus some. The sample has about 56,000 clones, about 88% seen once; the top ten hold approximately 45%. The material sequenced was peripheral blood. These receptors were taken from a woman aged 55-70 years with COVID-19, enrolled during active disease.

This rearrangement joins TRBV7-9 to TRBJ2-7, with a tentative D call TRBD1 (8 bases). In germline, CDR1 is SEHNR, CDR2 FQNEAQ (reference sequence). Trimming took 4 bases from V and 3 from J, leaving 13 bases between them. CDR3 length: 14 residues. The CDR3, as DNA: TGTGCCAGCAGCTCCTACAGGGGGGGCTACGAGCAGTACTTC. As protein: CASSSYRGGYEQYF.

The chain is built from TRBV2 and TRBJ2-3, with 7 nucleotides matching TRBD2. There are 14 residues in the CDR3. The germline gives CDR1 SNHLY, CDR2 FYNNEI. Trimming took 8 bases from V and 4 from J; bases not matched to a gene: 9. The CDR3 DNA follows: TGTGCCAGCCGGACTAGACCGGGCCCAGATACGCAGTATTTT. This translates into CASRTRPGPDTQYF.

Only a few counts were recorded for this clone. The chain couples TRBV6-5 to TRBJ1-2; no firm D call. V lost 7 bases to trimming and J lost 2 bases, with 14 bases between them. The CDR3 is made up of 14 amino acids. Germline assignment: CDR1 MNHEY and CDR2 SVGAGI. CDR3 nucleotide sequence: TGTGCCAGCACCAATATGGCGGGAAACTATGGCTACACCTTC. As protein: CASTNMAGNYGYTF.

The chain employs TRBV7-6 and TRBJ2-6; D possibly corresponds to TRBD2 (6 bases). This CDR3 has 17 amino acids. V was clipped by 1 base and J by 0 bases, with 10 bases between them. CDR1 and CDR2 from the germline V gene are SGHVS and FNYEAQ. The CDR3 loop is CASSLERAASGANVLTF. The CDR3 nucleotides read TGTGCCAGCAGCTTAGAGCGGGCGGCCTCTGGGGCCAACGTCCTGACTTTC.

This sequence joins TRBV7-2 and TRBJ2-7, with D maybe TRBD1 (7 bases). Germline values: CDR1 SGHTA, CDR2 FQGNSA. The CDR3 has 15 residues. V was cut by 3 bases and J by 3 bases, with 15 bases left in between. The CDR3 DNA is TGTGCCAGCAGCTTCGGGCAGGGGGGCAGCTACGAGCAGTACTTC. Amino acid sequence: CASSFGQGGSYEQYF. The full variable domain, completed using reference TRBV7-2 and TRBJ2-7, is GAGVSQSPSNKVTEKGKDVELRCDPISGHTALYWYRQSLGQGLEFLIYFQGNSAPDKSGLPSDRFSAERTGGSVSTLTIQRTQQEDSAVYLCASSFGQGGSYEQYFGPGTRLTVT.

The rearrangement joins TRBV6-5 to TRBJ1-2; 11 bases are a match to TRBD1. Trimming at V came to 6 bases and at J to 6 bases, leaving 9 bases not matched to a gene. The CDR3 has 15 amino acids. CDR1 is MNHEY and CDR2 is SVGAGI in the germline V gene. As DNA, the CDR3 is TGTGCCAGCAGCACCGGACAGGGGGCGATCGATGGCTACACCTTC. Protein: CASSTGQGAIDGYTF.

This clone appeared a few times. V gene TRBV3-1 (or the pseudogene TRBV3-2) combines with J gene TRBJ1-1; TRBD1 matches at 7 bases. J lost 3 bases, V lost 0 bases, and 13 bases had no gene match. CDR3 length: 18 residues. CDR1 LGHDT and CDR2 YNNKEL come from the germline V gene (reference sequence). The chain's CDR3 is CASSQEAGGLAADTEAFF. Here the CDR3 DNA reads TGTGCCAGCAGCCAAGAAGCAGGGGGATTGGCAGCCGACACTGAAGCTTTCTTT.

The chain couples TRBV5-8 to TRBJ2-3, with a possible D match to TRBD2 (5 bases). Germline CDR1 and CDR2: SGHTS and YDEGEE. CDR3 size: 15 residues. With 0 bases removed from V and 5 bases from J, the gap between germline ends came to 13 bases. Here the CDR3 reads CASSLGVSGVDTQYF. Here the CDR3 DNA reads TGTGCCAGCAGCTTGGGAGTTTCCGGGGTAGATACGCAGTATTTT.

J is TRBJ2-2 and V is TRBV2, with D possibly being TRBD1 (5 bases). The CDR3 runs to 16 residues. V was cut by 6 bases and J by 7 bases, with 21 bases left in between. Per germline, CDR1 SNHLY and CDR2 FYNNEI. Here the CDR3 reads CASRGRELSSSGELFF. DNA for the CDR3: TGTGCCAGCAGGGGCAGGGAATTGAGTTCGAGCGGGGAGCTGTTTTTT.

This chain connects TRBV9 to TRBJ1-1; 10 nucleotides match TRBD1. There are 14 residues in the CDR3. CDR1 and CDR2 (germline): SGDLS, YYNGEE. V shed 2 bases, J shed 10 bases, and the junction held 8 bases outside the gene matches. The CDR3 reads CASSVGDRGGGAFF. Written as DNA, the CDR3 is TGTGCCAGCAGCGTGGGGGACAGGGGCGGAGGAGCTTTCTTT.

The chain recombines TRBV7-9 with TRBJ2-2; 8 nucleotides match TRBD1. The V segment lost 5 bases and the J segment 1 base; nucleotides outside the gene matches: 3. Germline V gene lookup returns CDR1 SEHNR and CDR2 FQNEAQ (reference sequence). The CDR3 is 15 residues long. In DNA, the CDR3 is TGTGCCAGCAGCAGGGGACAGGTGAACACCGGGGAGCTGTTTTTT. Translated, it gives CASSRGQVNTGELFF.

The V and J genes are TRBV2 and TRBJ1-6, with D possibly TRBD1 on 5 matching bases. The ends were cut back, 7 bases at V and 7 bases at J, with 14 bases in the middle. The germline CDR1 and CDR2 sequences are SNHLY and FYNNEI. The CDR3 extends over 14 amino acids. CDR3 residues: CASNLMGGNSPLHF. The CDR3 coding sequence is TGTGCCAGCAACCTGATGGGGGGGAATTCACCCCTCCACTTT.

This clone has more than one count but fewer than ten. This chain connects TRBV4-3 to TRBJ2-1; 10 positions agree with TRBD2. V gave up 1 base and J gave up 9 bases; unmatched junction bases: 9. This CDR3 spans 16 amino acids. Germline CDR1 and CDR2: LGHNA and YSLEER. The CDR3 loop is CASSQGSLAGDGEQFF. CDR3 bases: TGCGCCAGCAGCCAAGGGTCCCTAGCGGGAGACGGTGAGCAGTTCTTC.

The CDR3 protein is CASSQVAADTEAFF. CDR3 DNA sequence: TGCGCCAGCAGCCAAGTCGCAGCGGACACTGAAGCTTTCTTT. The chain uses TRBV4-1 and TRBJ1-1; D is unresolved. V shed 1 base and J shed 3 bases, with 9 bases lying between them. The germline gives CDR1 MGHRA, CDR2 YSYEKL. This CDR3 region has 14 residues.

The V gene is TRBV12-5, the J gene TRBJ2-5; TRBD1 is a possible D gene (6 bases). Trimming took off 1 base at V and 3 bases at J, with 12 bases between the two ends. The CDR3 loop spans 15 amino acids. Germline values: CDR1 LGHNT, CDR2 FRNRAP. CDR3 residues: CASGLGLPGEETQYF. DNA for the CDR3: TGTGCTAGTGGTTTGGGCCTTCCAGGGGAAGAGACCCAGTACTTC.

The chain is built from TRBV7-9 and TRBJ1-2; D perhaps matches TRBD1 (6 bases). Trimming cost V 6 bases and J 6 bases, with 14 bases left between them. This CDR3 is 13 amino acids long. The germline CDR1 and CDR2 sequences are SEHNR and FQNEAQ (reference sequence). The CDR3 DNA reads as TGTGCCAGCAGTTCACAGGGCCCTGATGGCTACACCTTC. Protein product: CASSSQGPDGYTF.

The chain recombines TRBV28 with TRBJ2-7; TRBD2 agrees at 9 bases. This CDR3 region has 16 residues. V was pared by 6 bases and J by 2 bases, with 11 bases of the junction left unmatched. Germline V gene sequence: CDR1 MDHEN, CDR2 SYDVKM. The CDR3 reads CASSLQASGNTYEQYF. CDR3 nucleotide sequence: TGTGCCAGCAGCCTTCAGGCTAGCGGGAATACCTACGAGCAGTACTTC.

The chain recombines TRBV15 with TRBJ2-7; a possible D gene is TRBD2 (5 bases). The CDR3 length is 16 residues. V was shortened by 0 bases and J by 0 bases, with 12 bases between the two germline ends. Germline values: CDR1 LNHNV, CDR2 YYDKDF (reference sequence). The chain's CDR3 is CATSRDYKADSYEQYF. CDR3 sequence (DNA): TGTGCCACCAGCAGAGATTATAAAGCGGACTCCTACGAGCAGTACTTC.

With respect to this clone: Compared with germline, one end of the junction differs, possibly owing to a read error. This chain connects TRBV6-5 to TRBJ2-1, with 8 bases fitting TRBD2. The CDR3 is 13 amino acids. The germline CDR1 and CDR2 sequences are MNHEY and SVGAGI. The CDR3 protein is CASSYSPGGPYLF. The CDR3 nucleotides are TGTGCCAGCAGTTACTCACCGGGGGGGCCCTACCTCTTC.

Details on this clone: The junction differs from germline at one of its ends, possibly a read error. Other DNA sequences in this specimen translate into the identical CDR3. The gene calls are TRBV5-6 and TRBJ2-1; the D gene is possibly TRBD2 (5 bases). The CDR3 is 14 residues long. Germline V gives CDR1 SGHDT, CDR2 YYEEEE. The CDR3 DNA reads TGCGCCAGCAGCTTAGGCGGGCACTACAATGAGCAGTTCTTC. As protein: CASSLGGHYNEQFF.

The table lists this clone with a count of one. The J gene is TRBJ1-2, the V gene TRBV9, with D perhaps TRBD1 (6 bases). Per the germline V gene, CDR1 is SGDLS and CDR2 is YYNGEE. The ends were cut back, 0 bases at V and 7 bases at J, with 13 bases in the middle. The CDR3 contains 14 residues. The CDR3 protein is CASSVGGGTRGYTF. CDR3 nucleotides: TGTGCCAGCAGCGTAGGGGGGGGCACGCGTGGCTACACCTTC. Combining the CDR3 with reference TRBV9 and TRBJ1-2 gives the whole variable domain DSGVTQTPKHLITATGQRVTLRCSPRSGDLSVYWYQQSLDQGLQFLIQYYNGEERAKGNILERFSAQQFPDLHSELNLSSLELGDSALYFCASSVGGGTRGYTFGSGTRLTVV.

The genes are TRBV18 and TRBJ1-1, with D maybe TRBD1 (6 bases). The V end was cut by 3 bases, the J end by 1 base, with 12 bases between. CDR1 and CDR2 (germline): KGHSH, LQKENI. CDR3 length: 15 residues. The CDR3 DNA is TGTGCCAGCTCACCCCAGGGGATCGGGAACACTGAAGCTTTCTTT. Its protein product is CASSPQGIGNTEAFF.

This clone was observed a single time. The V gene is TRBV9, the J gene TRBJ2-5, with D possibly matching TRBD1 (6 bases). The CDR3 is 15 residues long. The V end was cut by 3 bases, the J end by 5 bases, with 17 bases between. From germline, CDR1 is SGDLS and CDR2 YYNGEE. The CDR3 DNA reads TGTGCCAGCAGCGCGTTCAACAGGGCTCAGGAGACCCAGTACTTC. This translates into CASSAFNRAQETQYF.

The CDR3 reads CATSGGVEVTEAFF. CDR3 DNA: TGTGCCACCAGCGGGGGGGTCGAAGTCACTGAAGCTTTCTTT. This rearrangement joins TRBV10-3 to TRBJ1-1; D perhaps matches TRBD1 (5 bases). Germline CDR1 is ENHRY and CDR2 is SYGVKD. V gave up 10 bases and J gave up 4 bases, with 19 bases separating them. This CDR3 spans 14 amino acids.

The chain couples TRBV28 to TRBJ2-1; D might be TRBD2 (5 bases). Trimming pared 6 bases from V and 5 bases from J, leaving 14 bases between. Germline V gives CDR1 MDHEN, CDR2 SYDVKM. This CDR3 spans 14 amino acids. The CDR3 here is CASSPLGSDNEQFF. DNA for the CDR3: TGTGCCAGCAGCCCGCTGGGGAGCGACAATGAGCAGTTCTTC.

The V gene is TRBV7-9, the J gene TRBJ2-2; D is uncertain. From germline, CDR1 is SEHNR and CDR2 FQNEAQ (reference sequence). The CDR3 length is 12 residues. V was shortened by 5 bases and J by 7 bases, with 8 bases between the two germline ends. This CDR3 is CASSPLGGELFF. As DNA, the CDR3 is TGTGCCAGCAGCCCCCTCGGCGGGGAGCTGTTTTTT. Full variable domain (rest looked up from reference TRBV7-9 and TRBJ2-2): DTGVSQNPRHKITKRGQNVTFRCDPISEHNRLYWYRQTLGQGPEFLTYFQNEAQLEKSRLLSDRFSAERPKGSFSTLEIQRTEQGDSAMYLCASSPLGGELFFGEGSRLTVL.